These 25 T cell receptor beta chains were all obtained from the same sample, sequenced in a study of cytomegalovirus exposure and HLA in healthy donors. Use of 60 Vbeta and 13 Jbeta primers characterized the PCR. Repertoires were generated with immunoSEQ multiplex PCR, while TCRdb's copy carries only in-frame clones and drops some. The sample has approximately 160,000 clones, roughly 71% seen once. Sequenced sample: PBMCs. Receptors were obtained from a male donor in good health and CMV-seropositive.

The chain links TRBV4-1 to TRBJ2-6; no firm D call. The CDR3 is made up of 16 amino acids. The germline V and J ends were trimmed by 0 bases and 5 bases, with 11 bases remaining between them. Germline V gene lookup returns CDR1 MGHRA and CDR2 YSYEKL. CDR3 sequence reads: CASSQEAVDWANVLTF. CDR3 bases: TGCGCCAGCAGCCAAGAGGCGGTCGACTGGGCCAACGTCCTGACTTTC.

The CDR3 sequence: CAGRLAGPREEQFF. The CDR3 bases are TGTGCCGGGCGACTAGCGGGGCCTCGGGAAGAGCAGTTCTTC. The gene calls are TRBV30 and TRBJ2-1; TRBD2 agrees at 11 bases. The CDR3 runs 14 residues. Germline trimming cut 8 bases from V and 10 bases from J; bases unmatched to any gene: 13. Germline CDR1 GTSNPN, CDR2 SVGIG (reference sequence).

The V call is TRBV6-5, the J call TRBJ2-7; D might be TRBD1 (6 bases). The germline CDR1 and CDR2 sequences are MNHEY and SVGAGI. V was trimmed by 1 base and J by 6 bases, leaving 16 bases between them. There are 15 residues in the CDR3. CDR3 residues: CASSYLNRVPLEQYF. The CDR3 bases are TGTGCCAGCAGTTACTTGAACAGGGTCCCGCTCGAGCAGTACTTC.

V and J are TRBV30 and TRBJ1-2; maybe TRBD1 (6 bases). This CDR3 is built from 11 residues. CDR1 is GTSNPN, CDR2 SVGIG, per germline (reference sequence). V was cut by 3 bases and J by 7 bases, with 9 bases left in between. The CDR3 loop reads CAWRWGLGYTF. DNA of the CDR3: TGTGCCTGGAGGTGGGGGCTTGGCTACACCTTC.

This chain connects TRBV27 to TRBJ1-1; the match to TRBD1 covers 10 bases. V shed 0 bases, J shed 3 bases, and the junction held 1 base outside the gene matches. In germline, CDR1 is MNHEY, CDR2 SMNVEV (reference sequence). This CDR3 is built from 15 residues. CDR3 nucleotide sequence: TGTGCCAGCAGTTTATCCGGGACAGGGGACACTGAAGCTTTCTTT. Its protein product is CASSLSGTGDTEAFF.

The chain couples TRBV11-2 to TRBJ1-2; D is possibly TRBD1 (5 bases). Germline V gene data show CDR1 as SGHAT and CDR2 as FQNNGV. The CDR3 runs 15 residues. The germline V and J ends were trimmed by 5 bases and 4 bases, with 17 bases remaining between them. In DNA, the CDR3 is TGTGCCAGCAGCGACCTGGGGGGACGGGGCTATGGCTACACCTTC. Encoded protein: CASSDLGGRGYGYTF.

This clone was detected only once. This chain links TRBV19 with TRBJ2-3, with TRBD1 as a possible D gene (6 bases). The germline V gene encodes CDR1 LNHDA and CDR2 SQIVND (reference sequence). This CDR3 contains 14 residues. V lost 4 bases, J lost 0 bases, and 8 bases lay in between. The CDR3, as DNA: TGTGCCAGTAGTAAAGGACAGAGCACAGATACGCAGTATTTT. It encodes CASSKGQSTDTQYF. Filled out from reference TRBV19 and TRBJ2-3, the complete variable domain reads DGGITQSPKYLFRKEGQNVTLSCEQNLNHDAMYWYRQDPGQGLRLIYYSQIVNDFQKGDIAEGYSVSREKKESFPLTVTSAQKNPTAFYLCASSKGQSTDTQYFGPGTRLTVL.

V gene TRBV19 combines with J gene TRBJ2-7; 12 bases line up with TRBD1. The CDR3 consists of 15 residues. V lost 6 bases, J lost 5 bases, and 8 bases stayed unmatched. The germline CDR1 and CDR2 sequences are LNHDA and SQIVND (reference sequence). This CDR3 is CASRGWGQGAHEQYF. CDR3 DNA: TGTGCCAGTAGGGGCTGGGGACAGGGGGCCCACGAGCAGTACTTC.

This clone appeared a few times. This sequence joins TRBV5-6 and TRBJ2-7, with TRBD2 matching 7 bases. The germline gives CDR1 SGHDT, CDR2 YYEEEE. The CDR3 spans 14 residues. V dropped 3 bases and J dropped 1; count of bases not matched to a gene: 4. The CDR3 loop is CASSWGGNSYEQYF. The CDR3 coding sequence is TGTGCCAGCAGCTGGGGGGGGAATTCCTACGAGCAGTACTTC.

The V call is TRBV5-6, the J call TRBJ1-2; the D is unclear. The germline gives CDR1 SGHDT, CDR2 YYEEEE. V lost 0 bases to trimming and J lost 1 base, with 7 bases between them. CDR3 size: 14 residues. The CDR3 sequence is CASSLELNNYGYTF. Written as DNA, the CDR3 is TGTGCCAGCAGCTTGGAACTCAATAACTATGGCTACACCTTC.

In its sample, this clone was seen a few times. The chain combines TRBV2 with TRBJ2-3; D remains unclear. The V gene's germline CDR1 is SNHLY and CDR2 FYNNEI. V was clipped by 1 base and J by 1 base, with 6 bases between them. The CDR3 loop spans 14 amino acids. The CDR3 bases are TGTGCCAGCAGTGAAGGGCCAGGCACAGATACGCAGTATTTT. It translates to CASSEGPGTDTQYF.

This clone has more than one count but fewer than ten. The chain recombines TRBV5-8 with TRBJ1-5, with 8 bases fitting TRBD1. The germline V gene encodes CDR1 SGHTS and CDR2 YDEGEE. The CDR3 runs to 13 residues. With 5 bases clipped from V and 5 bases from J, the junction kept 3 bases outside the gene matches. CDR3 in DNA: TGTGCCAGCAGTGAGGACAGGGATCAGCCCCAGCATTTT. This translates into CASSEDRDQPQHF.

In this sample, this clone turned up a few times. The gene calls are TRBV9 and TRBJ1-6; D gene unclear. CDR3 length equals 15 residues. Germline CDR1 reads SGDLS; CDR2 reads YYNGEE. V lost 3 bases to trimming and J lost 5 bases, with 12 bases between them. The CDR3 region is CASSAREANNSPLHF. The DNA of the CDR3 is TGTGCCAGCAGCGCCCGGGAAGCTAATAATTCACCCCTCCACTTT.

The chain joins TRBV30 to TRBJ1-6; 8 bases are shared with TRBD1. The CDR3 consists of 15 residues. V trimming: 7 bases; J trimming: 3 bases; junction bases outside the gene matches: 8. Germline CDR1 reads GTSNPN; CDR2 reads SVGIG (reference sequence). DNA of the CDR3: TGTGCCTATACCGACAGGGGATTCTATAATTCACCCCTCCACTTT. Protein product: CAYTDRGFYNSPLHF.

The chain employs TRBV7-9 and TRBJ2-6; 8 bases map to TRBD1. Per the germline V gene, CDR1 is SEHNR and CDR2 is FQNEAQ (reference sequence). The CDR3 runs to 16 residues. V lost 5 bases and J lost 0; bases outside the gene matches: 3. This CDR3 reads CASSGQGLSGANVLTF. Here the CDR3 DNA reads TGTGCCAGCAGCGGACAGGGCCTCTCTGGGGCCAACGTCCTGACTTTC.

The rearrangement uses TRBV6-1 and TRBJ2-3, with 9 positions matching TRBD2. Germline V gene lookup returns CDR1 MNHNS and CDR2 SASEGT. The CDR3 has 14 amino acids. The V gene end was trimmed by 7 bases and the J gene end by 3 bases; junction bases not matched to a gene: 5. CDR3 in DNA: TGTGCCAGCATTAGGCGGGGGGGTACAGATACGCAGTATTTT. Translated: CASIRRGGTDTQYF.

This clone was counted between two and nine times. J is TRBJ1-4 and V is TRBV6-1; 7 bases fit TRBD1. V was clipped by 1 base and J by 8 bases; unmatched bases: 10. Per the germline V gene, CDR1 is MNHNS and CDR2 is SASEGT. The CDR3 spans 16 residues. In DNA, the CDR3 is TGTGCCAGCAGTGAAGTGCACGGGACAGAGTGGGAAAAACTGTTTTTT. Translated, it gives CASSEVHGTEWEKLFF.

This clone came up once. This chain uses TRBV7-2 with TRBJ1-2, with D possibly TRBD1 on 5 matching bases. The CDR3 extends over 14 amino acids. V gave up 2 bases and J gave up 2 bases, with 9 bases separating them. Germline CDR1 reads SGHTA; CDR2 reads FQGNSA. The CDR3 protein is CASSLNRGNYGYTF. The CDR3 DNA reads as TGTGCCAGCAGCTTAAATCGGGGGAACTATGGCTACACCTTC.

CDR3 in amino acids: CASSLVEQVAVETQYF. CDR3 in DNA: TGCGCCAGCAGCTTGGTTGAACAGGTGGCAGTAGAGACCCAGTACTTC. The chain links TRBV5-1 to TRBJ2-5; tentatively, D is TRBD1 (5 bases). The CDR3 runs 16 residues. Germline CDR1 is SGHRS and CDR2 is YFSETQ. V lost 0 bases to trimming and J lost 4 bases, with 16 bases between them.

For the CDR3, the DNA is TGCGCCAGCAGCTTGTCAGGGGAAGGGTACGAGCAGTACTTC. Translating gives CASSLSGEGYEQYF. The rearrangement joins TRBV5-1 to TRBJ2-5, with D possibly matching TRBD1 (6 bases). The DNA end favors TRBJ2-7, so the J call may be wrong. The germline V gene encodes CDR1 SGHRS and CDR2 YFSETQ. CDR3 length equals 14 residues.

The chain combines TRBV30 with TRBJ2-7, with D possibly matching TRBD1 (6 bases). This CDR3 is 13 amino acids long. The V and J ends lost 5 bases and 4 bases respectively, with 15 bases between them. Germline loops: CDR1 GTSNPN, CDR2 SVGIG (reference sequence). For the CDR3, the DNA is TGTGCCTGGGGTGGACAGCCGGCTTACGAGCAGTACTTC. It yields the protein CAWGGQPAYEQYF.

The V gene is TRBV6-5, the J gene TRBJ1-1; no definite D call. V was cut by 0 bases and J by 3 bases, with 5 bases left in between. Germline CDR1 MNHEY, CDR2 SVGAGI. The CDR3 runs to 13 residues. CDR3 nucleotides: TGTGCCAGCAGTTACTCGAGGTACACTGAAGCTTTCTTT. It codes for CASSYSRYTEAFF.

V and J are TRBV18 and TRBJ2-5; no reliable D call. Germline-derived CDR1 and CDR2 are KGHSH and LQKENI. The CDR3 is made up of 14 amino acids. V lost 2 bases and J 3 bases, leaving 10 bases between the germline ends. CDR3 nucleotides: TGTGCCAGCTCACCAAATTCACAGAAAGAGACCCAGTACTTC. This codes for CASSPNSQKETQYF.

The V call is TRBV9, the J call TRBJ2-3, with 12 bases that match TRBD2. The CDR3 extends over 18 amino acids. CDR1 and CDR2 (germline): SGDLS, YYNGEE. The V and J ends lost 0 bases and 0 bases, in that order; junction bases with no gene match: 5. This CDR3 is CASSVAGTSGYSTDTQYF. The CDR3 DNA reads as TGTGCCAGCAGCGTAGCCGGGACTAGCGGGTACAGCACAGATACGCAGTATTTT.

V gene TRBV30 combines with J gene TRBJ2-5, with D possibly being TRBD1 (5 bases). The end of the DNA is better explained by TRBJ2-7, so the J call may be wrong. CDR3 length: 12 amino acids. CDR1 and CDR2 (germline): GTSNPN, SVGIG (reference sequence). CDR3 residues: CAWGSGYNEQYF. CDR3 in DNA: TGTGCCTGGGGTTCAGGGTACAACGAGCAGTACTTC.